This T cell receptor (beta chain) was observed in a study of STAT5B mutations in CD4+ large granular lymphocyte leukemia. Notes on the study in general: Higher CD4+ than CD8+ T-LGLL clonality might reflect small sample size.

Method: immunoSEQ multiplex PCR; TCRdb's copy keeps in-frame clones and lacks some. The sample consists of some 35,000 clones, roughly 82% of them appearing once. The CDR3 totals 14 residues. V lost 1 base and J lost 5, with 12 bases in between. The germline V gene encodes CDR1 SGHAT and CDR2 FQNNGV. Turning to this clone: What it binds is unknown.

This clonotype originated in a human donor in good health. The chain is built from TRBV11-2 and TRBJ2-7; D might be TRBD2 (6 bases). Sequencing was carried out using CD4+ T cells from blood buffy coats. The CDR3 sequence: CASSLGTPGDEQYF. The CDR3 DNA reads as TGTGCCAGCAGCTTAGGGACCCCGGGGGACGAGCAGTACTTC.